A single sample gave rise to the 2 T cell receptor beta chains below, sequenced in a study of blood T cell repertoires in COVID-19. The protocol was immunoSEQ multiplex PCR, while the TCRdb copy is restricted to in-frame clones and leaves out a portion. The table records almost 250,000 clones, more than 85% of them present only once. The sequencing input was PBMCs or T cells enriched from blood (not recorded which). The receptors stem from a woman under 40 who had recovered from COVID-19.

This chain links TRBV28 with TRBJ1-1, with TRBD1 matching 11 bases. With V trimmed by 5 bases and J by 5 bases, 7 bases remained unmatched. Germline V gene data show CDR1 as MDHEN and CDR2 as SYDVKM. The CDR3 has 15 amino acids. The CDR3 DNA reads TGTGCCAGCAGTCCCCAGGGACAGGGGGAAACTGAAGCTTTCTTT. Encoded protein: CASSPQGQGETEAFF.

This chain uses TRBV5-1 with TRBJ1-1; no clear D. Trimming stripped 4 bases from V and 3 bases from J, with 13 bases between. The germline CDR1 and CDR2 sequences are SGHRS and YFSETQ. The length of the CDR3 is 14 residues. CDR3 DNA: TGCGCCAGCAGCGAAGGACTCACGGACACTGAAGCTTTCTTT. Translated: CASSEGLTDTEAFF.